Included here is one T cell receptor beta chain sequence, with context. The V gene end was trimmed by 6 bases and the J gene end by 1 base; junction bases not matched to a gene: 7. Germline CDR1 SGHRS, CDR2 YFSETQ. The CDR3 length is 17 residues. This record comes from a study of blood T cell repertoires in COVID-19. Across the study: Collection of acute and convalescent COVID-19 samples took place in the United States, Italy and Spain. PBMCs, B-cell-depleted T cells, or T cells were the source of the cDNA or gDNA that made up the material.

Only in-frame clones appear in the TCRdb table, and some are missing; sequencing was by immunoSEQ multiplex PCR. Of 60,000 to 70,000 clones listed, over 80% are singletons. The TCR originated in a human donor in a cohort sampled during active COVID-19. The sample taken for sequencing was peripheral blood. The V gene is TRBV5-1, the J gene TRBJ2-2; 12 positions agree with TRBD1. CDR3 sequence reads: CASTGQGADRNTGELFF. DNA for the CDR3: TGCGCCAGCACGGGACAGGGGGCAGATAGGAACACCGGGGAGCTGTTTTTT.